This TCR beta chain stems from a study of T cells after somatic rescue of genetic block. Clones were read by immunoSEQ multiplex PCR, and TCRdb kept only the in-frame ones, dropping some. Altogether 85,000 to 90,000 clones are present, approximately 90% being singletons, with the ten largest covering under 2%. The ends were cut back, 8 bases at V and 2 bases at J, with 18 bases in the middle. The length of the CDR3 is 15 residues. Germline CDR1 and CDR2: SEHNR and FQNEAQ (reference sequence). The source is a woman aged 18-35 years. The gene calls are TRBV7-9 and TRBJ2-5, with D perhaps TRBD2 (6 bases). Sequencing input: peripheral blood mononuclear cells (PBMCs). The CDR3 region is CASRLSGGRQETQYF. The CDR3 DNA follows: TGTGCCAGCCGACTGTCTGGAGGGAGACAAGAGACCCAGTACTTC.